The 25 T cell receptor beta chains below come from one sample, sequenced in a study of T cell repertoires in cytomegalovirus infection. TCRdb re-analysed the reads in MiXCR, keeping a single row per CDR3 protein. Of under 300,000 distinct CDR3 sequences listed, approximately 17% are singletons. The source material was CD8+ T cells from PBMCs. These receptors originate from a human donor in good health (CMV status not recorded). Some clones in this sample may be carry-over from other donors' samples.

This clonotype was seen many times. The J gene is TRBJ1-1, the V gene TRBV4-1; D remains unclear. CDR1 MGHRA and CDR2 YSYEKL come from the germline V gene. The CDR3 is made up of 13 amino acids. Trimming left V 1 base short and J 1 base short, with 4 bases between. The CDR3 spells CASSQGGNTEAFF. The CDR3 bases are TGCGCCAGCAGCCAAGGGGGGAACACTGAAGCTTTCTTT.

This clonotype has a handful of counts. The V call is TRBV2, the J call TRBJ2-3; D not resolved. The CDR3 extends over 16 amino acids. Trimming pared 1 base from V and 0 bases from J, leaving 11 bases between. Germline assignment: CDR1 SNHLY and CDR2 FYNNEI. For the CDR3, the DNA is TGTGCCAGCAGTGAAGAACTGACCCTTAGCACAGATACGCAGTATTTT. This translates into CASSEELTLSTDTQYF.

This clonotype was observed a few times. The chain carries TRBV14 and TRBJ2-3; D not resolved. The germline V gene encodes CDR1 SGHDN and CDR2 FVKESK. The CDR3 totals 13 residues. Trimming pared 1 base from V and 4 bases from J, leaving 6 bases between. The CDR3 DNA reads as TGTGCCAGCAGCCAAGTTTCTCCAGATACGCAGTATTTT. Its translation: CASSQVSPDTQYF.

The chain is built from TRBV6-2 or TRBV6-3 and TRBJ2-1; 7 bases map to TRBD2. J gave up 6 bases and V 8 bases, and 10 bases lay outside the gene matches. CDR3 length: 14 amino acids. Per germline, CDR1 MNHEY and CDR2 SVGEGT. The DNA of the CDR3 is TGTGCCAGCGGGGTCGCTAGCGGTCGCAATGAGCAGTTCTTC. This translates into CASGVASGRNEQFF.

This clonotype was detected only a few times. The chain employs TRBV12-3 or TRBV12-4 and TRBJ1-3; a possible D gene is TRBD1 (5 bases). V shed 5 bases and J shed 1 base, with 12 bases lying between them. CDR3 length: 15 amino acids. The CDR3 region has the DNA TGTGCCAGCAGTCCAAGGGCAGGGTCTGGAAACACCATATATTTT. It encodes CASSPRAGSGNTIYF.

Ten or more counts support this clonotype. The chain is built from TRBV7-6 and TRBJ2-1, with D unresolved. Trimming shortened V by 3 bases and J by 5 bases, and 8 bases separated the two germline ends. The germline V gene encodes CDR1 SGHVS and CDR2 FNYEAQ. The length of the CDR3 is 13 residues. CDR3 DNA sequence: TGTGCCAGCAGCTTGGTGGCAGACAATGAGCAGTTCTTC. Its translation: CASSLVADNEQFF.

This clonotype was observed a handful of times. The rearrangement joins TRBV4-3 to TRBJ2-2; TRBD2 agrees at 7 bases. With V trimmed by 0 bases and J by 4 bases, 5 bases remained unmatched. Per the germline V gene, CDR1 is LGHNA and CDR2 is YSLEER. CDR3 length equals 16 residues. Here the CDR3 reads CASSQDLVAGTGELFF. CDR3 DNA sequence: TGCGCCAGCAGCCAAGATCTTGTAGCGGGCACCGGGGAGCTGTTTTTT.

In this sample, this clonotype turned up many times. The V gene is TRBV7-2, the J gene TRBJ2-5; 8 nucleotides match TRBD1. The V and J ends lost 1 base and 4 bases, in that order; junction bases with no gene match: 17. Per the germline V gene, CDR1 is SGHTA and CDR2 is FQGNSA. This CDR3 comprises 19 residues. The CDR3 loop reads CASSLVVRDRSVSRETQYF. Here the CDR3 DNA reads TGTGCCAGCAGCTTAGTCGTAAGGGACAGGTCGGTCTCCCGAGAGACCCAGTACTTC. Using reference TRBV7-2 and TRBJ2-5 for the parts outside the CDR3, the full variable domain is GAGVSQSPSNKVTEKGKDVELRCDPISGHTALYWYRQSLGQGLEFLIYFQGNSAPDKSGLPSDRFSAERTGGSVSTLTIQRTQQEDSAVYLCASSLVVRDRSVSRETQYFGPGTRLLVL.

With regard to this clonotype: Possible read error: a much larger clone is one base away. The conserved final phenylalanine or tryptophan is absent from the CDR3, which likely points to a read error. The chain uses TRBV12-3 or TRBV12-4 and TRBJ2-3; 9 nucleotides agree with TRBD1. Trimming at V came to 5 bases and at J to 8 bases, leaving 11 bases not matched to a gene. This CDR3 is built from 15 residues. The CDR3 is CASSPGTGSRVTQYL. CDR3 coding DNA: TGTGCCAGCAGTCCCGGGACAGGGTCTCGTGTTACGCAGTATCTT.

This clonotype was detected many times. The V call is TRBV28, the J call TRBJ2-3; 11 nucleotides agree with TRBD2. With V trimmed by 6 bases and J by 2 bases, 7 bases remained unmatched. Germline V gene sequence: CDR1 MDHEN, CDR2 SYDVKM. The length of the CDR3 is 16 residues. CDR3 sequence: CASSAGTSGYTDTQYF. The CDR3 region has the DNA TGTGCCAGCAGCGCGGGGACTAGCGGATACACAGATACGCAGTATTTT.

This clonotype was counted between two and nine times. The CDR3 loop is CASSPRTLYTGELFF. CDR3 DNA: TGCGCCAGCAGCCCGAGGACTCTCTACACCGGGGAGCTGTTTTTT. The chain links TRBV5-1 to TRBJ2-2; TRBD2 is a possible D gene (5 bases). The V gene's germline CDR1 is SGHRS and CDR2 YFSETQ. The CDR3 totals 15 residues. V was clipped by 4 bases and J by 3 bases, with 13 bases between them.

The rearrangement links TRBV5-1 to TRBJ2-5; 7 bases match TRBD1. The CDR3 extends over 15 amino acids. V lost 0 bases and J lost 5; bases outside the gene matches: 7. Per the germline V gene, CDR1 is SGHRS and CDR2 is YFSETQ. The DNA of the CDR3 is TGCGCCAGCAGCTTGGGAGGGGGCGCGCTGGAGACCCAGTACTTC. Protein product: CASSLGGGALETQYF. Based on the CDR3 plus reference TRBV5-1 and TRBJ2-5, the full variable domain is KAGVTQTPRYLIKTRGQQVTLSCSPISGHRSVSWYQQTPGQGLQFLFEYFSETQRNKGNFPGRFSGRQFSNSRSEMNVSTLELGDSALYLCASSLGGGALETQYFGPGTRLLVL.

V gene TRBV27 combines with J gene TRBJ2-6; D is possibly TRBD1 (7 bases). Trimming left V 2 bases short and J 2 bases short, with 25 bases between. The germline V gene has CDR1 MNHEY and CDR2 SMNVEV (reference sequence). CDR3 length equals 21 residues. CDR3 nucleotide sequence: TGTGCCAGCAGTTTAGATGGCGGGGACAGCTCGCTCACGGCTGGGGCCAACGTCCTGACTTTC. Amino acid sequence: CASSLDGGDSSLTAGANVLTF.

The V and J genes are TRBV2 and TRBJ2-3; 8 nucleotides agree with TRBD1. The junction had 4 bases not matched to a gene; V was cut back by 5 bases and J by 0 bases. This CDR3 is built from 15 residues. Looked up from germline, CDR1 is SNHLY and CDR2 is FYNNEI. In DNA, the CDR3 is TGTGCCAGCAGTTACCGGACAGGGAGCACAGATACGCAGTATTTT. Protein: CASSYRTGSTDTQYF.

This clonotype was recorded many times. The rearrangement joins TRBV6-2 or TRBV6-3 to TRBJ1-5; 8 bases are shared with TRBD1. This CDR3 region has 17 residues. The junction had 15 bases not matched to a gene; V was cut back by 6 bases and J by 5 bases. CDR1 and CDR2 from the germline V gene are MNHEY and SVGEGT. CDR3 in amino acids: CASREPGQETGDQPQHF. DNA for the CDR3: TGTGCCAGCAGAGAACCGGGACAGGAAACGGGAGATCAGCCCCAGCATTTT.

V and J are TRBV13 and TRBJ1-2; 12 bases map to TRBD1. This CDR3 contains 13 residues. After removal of 8 bases from V and 5 bases from J, the junction contained 3 bases not matched to a gene. Germline values: CDR1 PRHDT, CDR2 FYEKMQ (reference sequence). This chain's CDR3 is CASVGQGAYGYTF. The CDR3 DNA follows: TGTGCCAGCGTGGGACAGGGGGCGTATGGCTACACCTTC.

The V call is TRBV5-5, the J call TRBJ2-1; TRBD1 matches at 10 bases. Germline lookup yields CDR1 SGHKS and CDR2 YYEKEE (reference sequence). This CDR3 comprises 15 residues. The V segment lost 4 bases and the J segment 6 bases; nucleotides outside the gene matches: 7. CDR3 residues: CASSPRTGGGNEQFF. CDR3 nucleotide sequence: TGTGCCAGCAGCCCGCGGACAGGGGGGGGCAATGAGCAGTTCTTC.

This clonotype was observed at least ten times. The chain joins TRBV6-5 to TRBJ2-1, with D tentatively TRBD1 (6 bases). The CDR3 has 18 residues. V was cut by 6 bases and J by 2 bases, with 23 bases left in between. Germline V gene data show CDR1 as MNHEY and CDR2 as SVGAGI. CDR3 loop: CASSPGTLPLSTYNEQFF. CDR3 bases: TGTGCCAGCAGCCCCGGGACACTGCCTCTGAGCACCTACAATGAGCAGTTCTTC.

This clonotype was recorded only once. The chain combines TRBV28 with TRBJ2-3; D call uncertain. Germline lookup yields CDR1 MDHEN and CDR2 SYDVKM. This CDR3 has 14 residues. The V end was cut by 2 bases, the J end by 5 bases, with 11 bases between. CDR3: CASSLGRFQDTQYF. The CDR3 DNA is TGTGCCAGCAGTTTAGGACGGTTTCAAGATACGCAGTATTTT.

V gene TRBV9 combines with J gene TRBJ1-2; the D is unclear. V lost 0 bases, J lost 3 bases, and 9 bases lay in between. From germline, CDR1 is SGDLS and CDR2 YYNGEE. The CDR3 covers 14 residues. The CDR3 spells CASSVGTEDYGYTF. The CDR3 nucleotides are TGTGCCAGCAGCGTAGGGACCGAAGACTATGGCTACACCTTC.

This clonotype was seen repeatedly, ten times or more. CDR3 nucleotide sequence: TGCAGTGCTAGGGACCGCGTAGGAATCGGCACAGATACGCAGTATTTT. Encoded protein: CSARDRVGIGTDTQYF. The J gene is TRBJ2-3, the V gene TRBV20-1, with D unclear. This CDR3 has 16 residues. V lost 3 bases and J 1 base, leaving 17 bases between the germline ends. CDR1 and CDR2 from the germline V gene are DFQATT and SNEGSKA (reference sequence).

As for this clonotype: This sequence may be a read error, since a much larger clone differs from it by one base. This chain joins TRBV6-6 and TRBJ1-4; weak D call: TRBD1 (5 bases). This CDR3 spans 15 amino acids. CDR1 MNHNY and CDR2 SVGAGI come from the germline V gene (reference sequence). The V and J ends lost 2 bases and 4 bases respectively, with 11 bases between them. CDR3 DNA sequence: TGTGCCAGCAGTTACCCGACAGCTTATAATGAAAAACTGTTTTTT. Amino acid sequence: CASSYPTAYNEKLFF.

This clonotype was detected only a few times. The CDR3 nucleotides are TGTGCCAGCAGCTTCTGGAAGGATATAGCGGGGGTACCCTCGGAGACCCAGTACTTC. Amino acid sequence: CASSFWKDIAGVPSETQYF. The V gene is TRBV11-2, the J gene TRBJ2-5; 9 bases are a match to TRBD2. The ends lost 3 bases at V and 5 bases at J; junction bases unmatched: 19. The V gene's germline CDR1 is SGHAT and CDR2 FQNNGV. The CDR3 loop spans 19 amino acids.

The table lists this clonotype with a few counts. V gene TRBV4-3 combines with J gene TRBJ2-1, with D perhaps assigned TRBD1 or TRBD2 (5 bases each). CDR1 and CDR2 (germline): LGHNA, YSLEER. V was clipped by 3 bases and J by 3 bases, with 12 bases between them. The CDR3 consists of 15 residues. The CDR3 bases are TGCGCCAGCAGCCACTCCGGGACCTTCTACAATGAGCAGTTCTTC. Its translation is CASSHSGTFYNEQFF.

This clonotype came up many times. V and J are TRBV19 and TRBJ1-1; no reliable D call. V gave up 10 bases and J gave up 1 base, with 13 bases separating them. The CDR3 consists of 13 residues. CDR1 is LNHDA, CDR2 SQIVND, per germline (reference sequence). DNA of the CDR3: TGTGCCACCAGCAGACTATCGAACACTGAAGCTTTCTTT. Its translation is CATSRLSNTEAFF.